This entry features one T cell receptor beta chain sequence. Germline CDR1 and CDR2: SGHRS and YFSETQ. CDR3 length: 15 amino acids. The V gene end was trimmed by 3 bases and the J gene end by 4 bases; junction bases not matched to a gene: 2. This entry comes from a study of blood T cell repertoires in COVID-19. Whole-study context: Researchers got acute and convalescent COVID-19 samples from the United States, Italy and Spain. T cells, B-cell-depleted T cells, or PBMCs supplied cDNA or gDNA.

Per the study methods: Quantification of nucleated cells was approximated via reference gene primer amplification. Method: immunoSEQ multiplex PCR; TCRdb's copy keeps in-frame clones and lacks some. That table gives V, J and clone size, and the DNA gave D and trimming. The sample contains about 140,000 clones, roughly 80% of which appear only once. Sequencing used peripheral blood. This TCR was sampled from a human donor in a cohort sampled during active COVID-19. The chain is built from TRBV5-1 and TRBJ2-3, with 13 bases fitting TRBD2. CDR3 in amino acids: CASSYTSGGADTQYF. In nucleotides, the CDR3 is TGCGCCAGCAGCTACACTAGCGGGGGGGCAGATACGCAGTATTTT.